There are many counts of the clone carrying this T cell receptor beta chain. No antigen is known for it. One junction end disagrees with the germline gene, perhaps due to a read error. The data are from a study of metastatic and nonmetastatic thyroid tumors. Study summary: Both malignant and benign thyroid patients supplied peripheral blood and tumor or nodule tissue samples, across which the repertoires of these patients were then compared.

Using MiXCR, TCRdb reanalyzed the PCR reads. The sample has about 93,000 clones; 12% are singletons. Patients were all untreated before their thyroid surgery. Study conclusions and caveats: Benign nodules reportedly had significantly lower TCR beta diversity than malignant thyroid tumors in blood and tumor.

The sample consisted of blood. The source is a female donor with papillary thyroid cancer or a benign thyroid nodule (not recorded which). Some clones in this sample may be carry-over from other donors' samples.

In DNA, the CDR3 is TGTGCTAGCAGCCCTTCGGGGGGGGAGACCCAGTACTTC. Its protein is CASSPSGGETQYF. The chain combines TRBV7-7 with TRBJ2-5; TRBD2 matches 8 bases. The CDR3 contains 13 residues. The germline V gene encodes CDR1 SSHAT and CDR2 FNYEAQ (reference sequence).